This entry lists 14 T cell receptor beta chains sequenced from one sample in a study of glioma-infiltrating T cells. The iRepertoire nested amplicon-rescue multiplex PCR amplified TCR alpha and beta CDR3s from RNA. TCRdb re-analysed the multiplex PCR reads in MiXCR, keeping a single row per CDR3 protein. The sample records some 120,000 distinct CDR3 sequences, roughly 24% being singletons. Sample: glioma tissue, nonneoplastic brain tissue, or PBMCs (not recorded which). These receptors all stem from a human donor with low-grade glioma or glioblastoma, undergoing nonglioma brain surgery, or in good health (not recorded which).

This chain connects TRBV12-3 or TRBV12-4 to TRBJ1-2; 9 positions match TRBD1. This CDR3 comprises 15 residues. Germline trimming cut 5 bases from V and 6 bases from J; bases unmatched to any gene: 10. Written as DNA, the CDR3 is TGTGCCAGCAGTCCCCCCGGTGACAGGGGGAATGGCTACACCTTC. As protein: CASSPPGDRGNGYTF.

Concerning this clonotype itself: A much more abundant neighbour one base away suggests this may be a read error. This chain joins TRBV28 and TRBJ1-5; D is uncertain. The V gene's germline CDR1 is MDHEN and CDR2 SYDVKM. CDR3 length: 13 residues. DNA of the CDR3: TGTGCCAGCAGGAAGGTGAACAATCAGCCCCATCATTTT. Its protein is CASRKVNNQPHHF.

CDR3 residues: CASRDDHREETQYF. Written as DNA, the CDR3 is TGTGCCAGCAGAGACGACCACCGGGAAGAGACCCAGTACTTC. V usage is TRBV12-3 or TRBV12-4 and J usage is TRBJ2-5; D not resolved. The V gene lost 6 bases and the J gene lost 3 bases, with 14 bases spanning the gap. The CDR3 is 14 amino acids.

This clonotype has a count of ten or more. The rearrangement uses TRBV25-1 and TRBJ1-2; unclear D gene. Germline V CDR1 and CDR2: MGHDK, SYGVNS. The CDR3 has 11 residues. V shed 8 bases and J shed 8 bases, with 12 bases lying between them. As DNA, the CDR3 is TGTGCCAGCGCATACAGAGGAGGCTACACCTTC. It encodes CASAYRGGYTF.

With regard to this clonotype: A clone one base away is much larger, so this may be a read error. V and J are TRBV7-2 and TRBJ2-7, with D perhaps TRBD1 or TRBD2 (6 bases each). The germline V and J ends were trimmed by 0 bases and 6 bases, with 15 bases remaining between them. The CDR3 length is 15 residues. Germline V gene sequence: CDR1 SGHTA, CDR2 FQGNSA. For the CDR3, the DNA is TGTGCCAGCAGCTTAGCGGGGGGCCAAGGGTGCGAGCAGTACTTC. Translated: CASSLAGGQGCEQYF.

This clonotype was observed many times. The CDR3 coding sequence is TGTGCCAGCACTTCAAGACCCCCCCGAACAGCGACCTACGAGCAGTACTTC. Translating gives CASTSRPPRTATYEQYF. The chain couples TRBV6-1 to TRBJ2-7, with D uncertain. V shed 7 bases and J shed 2 bases, with 24 bases lying between them. Germline V gene lookup returns CDR1 MNHNS and CDR2 SASEGT. The CDR3 is made up of 17 amino acids.

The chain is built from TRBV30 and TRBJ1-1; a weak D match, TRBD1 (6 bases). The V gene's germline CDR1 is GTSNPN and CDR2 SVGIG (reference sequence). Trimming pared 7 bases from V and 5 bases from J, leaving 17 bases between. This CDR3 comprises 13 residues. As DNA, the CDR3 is TGTGCCTCTACGGACAGACTAGGTACTGAAGCTTTCTTT. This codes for CASTDRLGTEAFF.

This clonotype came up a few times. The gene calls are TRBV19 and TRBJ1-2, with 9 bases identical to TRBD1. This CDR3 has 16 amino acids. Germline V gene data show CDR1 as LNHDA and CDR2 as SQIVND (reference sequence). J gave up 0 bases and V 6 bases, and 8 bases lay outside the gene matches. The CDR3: CASSGTGYYSNYGYTF. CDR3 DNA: TGTGCCAGTAGCGGGACAGGGTACTATTCTAACTATGGCTACACCTTC.

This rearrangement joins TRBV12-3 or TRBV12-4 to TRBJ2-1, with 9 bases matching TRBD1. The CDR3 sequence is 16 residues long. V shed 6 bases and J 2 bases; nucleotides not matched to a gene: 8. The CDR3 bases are TGTGCCAGCAGCCCACCAGGGGACAGGGCCTACAATGAGCAGTTCTTC. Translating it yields CASSPPGDRAYNEQFF.

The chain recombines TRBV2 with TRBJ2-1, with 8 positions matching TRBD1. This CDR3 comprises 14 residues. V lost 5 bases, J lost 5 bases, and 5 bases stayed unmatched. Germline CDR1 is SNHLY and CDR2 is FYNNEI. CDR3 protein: CASSRTGRNNEQFF. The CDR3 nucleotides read TGTGCCAGCAGTAGGACAGGGAGGAACAATGAGCAGTTCTTC.

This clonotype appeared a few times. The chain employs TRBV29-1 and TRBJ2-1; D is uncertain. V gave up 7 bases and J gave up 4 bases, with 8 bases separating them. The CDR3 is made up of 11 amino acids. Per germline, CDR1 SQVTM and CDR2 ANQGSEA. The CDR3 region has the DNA TGCAGCGCCACAACATACAATGAGCAGTTCTTC. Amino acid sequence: CSATTYNEQFF.

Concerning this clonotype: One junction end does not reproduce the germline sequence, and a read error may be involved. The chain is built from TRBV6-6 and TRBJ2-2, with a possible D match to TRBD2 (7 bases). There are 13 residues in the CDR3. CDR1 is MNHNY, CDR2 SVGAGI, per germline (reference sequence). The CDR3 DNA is TGTGCCAGCAGTTACAGGGACACCGGGGGGCTGCTCTTT. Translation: CASSYRDTGGLLF.

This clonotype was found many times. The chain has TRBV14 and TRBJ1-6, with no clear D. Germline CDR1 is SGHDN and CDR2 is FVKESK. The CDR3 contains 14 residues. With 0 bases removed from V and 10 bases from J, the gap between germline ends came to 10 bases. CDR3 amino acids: CASSQEDFRSPLHF. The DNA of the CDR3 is TGTGCCAGCAGCCAAGAGGACTTTCGGTCACCCCTCCACTTT.

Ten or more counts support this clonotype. The CDR3 sequence is CASRYGTVNTEAFF. The CDR3 DNA reads TGTGCCAGCAGGTATGGGACGGTGAACACTGAAGCTTTCTTT. V gene TRBV7-2 combines with J gene TRBJ1-1, with a possible D match to TRBD1 (5 bases). V was pared by 6 bases and J by 0 bases, with 11 bases between. This CDR3 is 14 amino acids long. Germline CDR1 and CDR2: SGHTA and FQGNSA.